The 3 T cell receptor beta chains in this list originate from one sample, sequenced in a study of T-cell memory formation after mild COVID-19. TCRdb re-called the 5' RACE reads with MiXCR, one entry per CDR3 protein. Found here are hundreds of thousands of distinct CDR3 sequences, about a fifth of them singletons; the top ten hold roughly an eighth. Specimen: PBMCs or a T cell subset sorted from them (not recorded which). The receptors originated from an adult woman who had mild COVID-19 (a few samples of this study predate the infection). Cell type and time point are not known.

This sequence joins TRBV4-2 and TRBJ2-2; perhaps D is TRBD1 or TRBD2 (5 bases each). Deletions cut 3 bases from V and 3 bases from J, with 17 bases between. CDR1 and CDR2 from the germline V gene are LGHNA and YNFKEQ. The CDR3 is 17 amino acids. CDR3 bases: TGTGCCAGCAGCCAGCAAGCCGGGACGGCATACACCGGGGAGCTGTTTTTT. Protein product: CASSQQAGTAYTGELFF.

This clonotype was picked up many times. The rearrangement joins TRBV7-9 to TRBJ2-1; the match to TRBD2 covers 10 bases. The CDR3 is 15 residues long. Germline V CDR1 and CDR2: SEHNR, FQNEAQ (reference sequence). Trimming at V came to 8 bases and at J to 9 bases, leaving 13 bases not matched to a gene. CDR3 in DNA: TGTGCCAGCGGGACTAGCGCCGAAACCTATGGTGAGCAGTTCTTC. This gives the protein CASGTSAETYGEQFF.

The CDR3 DNA sequence: TGCAGCGCAAGACAGGGGCCCTACGAGCAGTACTTC. This codes for CSARQGPYEQYF. This chain joins TRBV20-1 and TRBJ2-7, with 8 bases identical to TRBD1. CDR1 and CDR2 (germline): DFQATT, SNEGSKA (reference sequence). The CDR3 has 12 amino acids.